This section outlines one T cell receptor beta chain sequence together with its context. This clonotype was observed many times. Its antigen remains unidentified. No per-base quality is available; no much larger clone lies one base away. Libraries came from 5' RACE. The reads were generated on an Illumina HiSeq 2500. A second 7 to 11 cycle PCR used a sample-barcoded 5' primer and a J-beta primer mix. A template-switch 5' adaptor carrying 12 random nucleotides introduced a unique molecular identifier onto each TCR beta cDNA molecule. At least 3 million CDR3-containing paired-end reads were obtained from each sample. First-strand cDNA synthesis was performed from all RNA using the Mint cDNA synthesis kit, with priming by a TRBC-specific oligonucleotide. After uracil-DNA glycosylase treatment, a first 18-cycle PCR used universal primers M1SS and BC2_uni_R on all cDNA. The authors' analysis ran thus. For normalization, 1 million high-quality reads were randomly selected from each sample, with every read carrying a distinct molecular identifier. Instead of being binned into consensus sequences, reads with shared molecular identifiers were discarded. MiTCR, with a Q25 quality threshold and the strictest error-elimination algorithm, was used for CDR3 identification, clonotype clustering and error correction. A nonparametric unseen species model with Euler transformation was used to estimate lower-bound total TCR beta diversity. TCRdb reworked the public reads: Q25 trimming with fastp, MiXCR clone assembly, productive beta chains retained. Every distinct CDR3 protein forms one entry, paired with its most common genes and DNA. V and J calls and clone size were set by TCRdb, not the authors. The sample table shows over 700,000 distinct CDR3 sequences, and more than 20% are seen once. The ten largest clones take up 9.4% of the sample.

The donors were 40 or so Caucasian individuals from Russia, aged roughly 6 to 100 years, who were systemically healthy. About 10 milliliters of peripheral blood were drawn from each donor into EDTA-treated Vacutainer tubes. PBMCs were isolated by Ficoll-Paque density-gradient centrifugation, with at least 6 million obtained per sample. Trizol reagent was used to extract total RNA from PBMCs, with at least 6 micrograms per sample. Naive CD45RAhigh/CD27high T cell percentages were measured by flow cytometry on a PBMC aliquot from every donor. The sample belongs to a study of blood T cells in healthy people across ages (dated by TCRdb to between 2014 and 2017). In terms of the full investigation: In model experiments, template switching captured about one uniquely barcoded TCR beta cDNA molecule for every two T cells. To track age-related changes in TCR beta repertoire diversity, the study relied on deep sequencing normalized with unique cDNA molecular identifiers. The donors were divided into four age groups: young (average around 15 years), middle-aged (under 40), aged (approximately 62) and long-lived (about 80). Two additional independent replicas of 1 million unique cDNA reads from the same blood draw were analyzed for two donors (one aged 18 to 30 and one aged 80 or older).

The study at large found these results: Conclusive comparison of naive and antigen-experienced compartments was prevented by the profiling of bulk unsorted PBMCs. As age increased, observed TCR beta diversity per million T cells dropped in a roughly linear way, and a significant reduction was already evident by age 40. The percentage of naive T cells measured by flow cytometry correlated strongly with observed TCR beta diversity. Because the CMV infection status of the donors was unknown, age-related changes in expanded clonotypes may potentially have been confounded. Estimates of total diversity based on one million sequenced T cells were regarded as lower bounds and as underestimates. Compared with the aged group, the long-lived group had more naive CD4+ T cells, fewer expanded clones and increased TCR diversity, suggesting age selection.

These sequences were also reported in another study, on T cells of mothers and their children. As the second study states: Nine systemically healthy Caucasian individuals served as donors, namely three mothers together with their six children. cDNA synthesis consumed the entire amount of extracted RNA, loaded at 1.5 ug RNA in each 15 ul reaction. In the second PCR, the M1S primer introduced both the sample barcodes and 2-4 random nucleotides. More than 9 million TCR beta CDR3 reads were obtained from each mother, and about 3 million reads were obtained from each child. Thymic selection similarly shapes TCR recombination output in related and unrelated pairs, with minor effect from inherited differences. Normalized repertoire overlap in related mother-child pairs was always slightly higher than in unrelated mother-child pairs, but the difference was never significant. No persistent microchimeric T cell clones were found, with a detection sensitivity of 80 to 100 clones per million clonotypes. To look for features that set related mother-child pairs apart from unrelated individuals, the researchers ran deep NGS to compare the TCR beta repertoires of mothers and children. On average, the children were roughly 12 +/- 4 years old, while the mothers were about 37 +/- 4 years old. After adapter ligation was performed with NEBNext reagents, the libraries were sequenced on an Illumina HiSeq 2000 with 100+100 nt paired-end reads. To prevent cross-contamination, the mother and child libraries were prepared one month apart and sequenced in separate runs. Each donor had between about 500,000 and 2,100,000 distinct TCR beta clonotypes identified. Naive TCR beta clonotypes were estimated from low-frequency clonotypes matched to each donor's FACS-determined naive share, without sorting.

This sequence was found in a boy aged 5 to 17 in good health. Sequenced input: blood.

The DNA is as follows: TGTGCCAGCAGCGCCCCGGGGTCCTACGAGCAGTACTTC. The encoded protein is CASSAPGSYEQYF. Recombination linked TRBV7-9 to TRBJ2-7; perhaps TRBD2 is the D gene, with 5 bases matching. V and J lose 5 bases and 1 base, and a span of 9 bases separates them. The CDR3 measures 13 amino acids from cysteine to phenylalanine. Only the CDR3 DNA stays, 39 bases, in frame from base 1. According to the germline V gene (reference sequence), CDR1 reads SEHNR and CDR2 reads FQNEAQ.